The clone carrying this TCR beta chain was seen only once. Its antigen is as yet unknown. The sample originates from a study of cytomegalovirus exposure and HLA in healthy donors. Across the whole study: Earlier findings included some 120 million unique TCR beta sequences obtained from about 180 million T cells. Study-level points and caveats: Researchers catalogued some 160 TCR beta chains as cytomegalovirus-associated. The authors later found HLA-associated TCR beta chains more clonally expanded than equally common others.

Trimming cost V 4 bases and J 6 bases, with 16 bases left between them. CDR1 SGHRS and CDR2 YFSETQ come from the germline V gene. The CDR3 spans 14 residues. 60 Vbeta and 13 Jbeta primers were used in PCR. Under the authors' procedure: An analysis that came later counted 70 million to 100 million unique TCR beta chains, some 11 million shared. Sequencing used immunoSEQ multiplex PCR; TCRdb keeps in-frame clones, though not all of them. That table furnishes V, J and clone size, whereas the DNA furnished D and trimming. Of some 70,000 clones listed, 68% are singletons. Input material: PBMCs. This clonotype was sampled from a woman aged 30 to 39 in good health and CMV-seronegative. The chain is built from TRBV5-1 and TRBJ1-1; D is ambiguous. The CDR3 sequence is CASSRGSLEAEAFF. CDR3 in DNA: TGCGCCAGCAGCCGAGGGTCGCTTGAGGCTGAAGCTTTCTTT.